This T cell receptor beta chain came from a study of Ad26.COV2.S vaccination and SARS-CoV-2 variants. The wider study: Dosing was one shot or two shots 56 days apart. Findings of the study overall: Vaccinated individuals (as opposed to placebo recipients) had higher spike-specific TCR breadth.

Profiling relied on immunoSEQ multiplex PCR, and the TCRdb table lists in-frame clones only, not all of them. The sample holds around 500,000 clones, around 89% seen once. This CDR3 region has 18 residues. V was clipped by 4 bases and J by 2 bases; unmatched bases: 17. Germline assignment: CDR1 SGHRS and CDR2 YFSETQ. A remark on this clone: The antigen is not known.

Specified treatment: some 20 received Ad26.COV2.S at low or high dose, single or two shots; about 5 received placebo; per-sample allocation not given. The investigators took samples on day 63 after the first vaccine or placebo injection. The rearrangement links TRBV5-1 to TRBJ2-7; 8 positions agree with TRBD2. The sample consisted of peripheral blood, taken in a trial of Ad26.COV2.S vaccine versus placebo. This TCR was recovered from a person aged 18-65 years who received the Ad26.COV2.S COVID-19 vaccine or a placebo. CDR3 residues: CASSGGLSASGLAYEQYF. The CDR3 coding sequence is TGCGCCAGCAGCGGCGGACTCTCGGCGTCGGGACTAGCCTACGAGCAGTACTTC.